A single TCR beta chain is shown here with its context. Its cognate antigen is unknown. The junction does not match germline at one end; this may be a read error. The sample originates from a study of blood T cells in healthy people across ages. Study-level results: The study found more naive CD4+ cells and higher diversity in long-lived than aged donors. Higher naive T cell percentage went strongly together with higher TCR beta diversity.

Ranging in age from about 6 to 100, the donors were healthy Caucasian individuals from Russia. For every donor, a draw yielded around 10 milliliters of peripheral blood. CDR1 is MNHEY, CDR2 SVGAGI, per germline. This CDR3 is 15 amino acids long. Sample-barcoded 5' priming and a J-beta primer mix drove a second PCR of about 6 to 12 cycles. TCRdb passed the 5' RACE reads through MiXCR, listing each CDR3 protein once. Here the sample spans 750,000 or so distinct CDR3 sequences, roughly 25% being singletons. Separately, the same data were catalogued under a study of T cells of mothers and their children.

The chain recombines TRBV6-5 with TRBJ2-1; weak D call: TRBD2 (6 bases). Material for sequencing was blood. The sequence came from a boy aged 5 to 17 in good health. CDR3 sequence (DNA): TGTGCCAGCAGTTACGGGGACTTCTCCTACAGTGAGCAGTTCTTC. This sequence encodes CASSYGDFSYSEQFF.